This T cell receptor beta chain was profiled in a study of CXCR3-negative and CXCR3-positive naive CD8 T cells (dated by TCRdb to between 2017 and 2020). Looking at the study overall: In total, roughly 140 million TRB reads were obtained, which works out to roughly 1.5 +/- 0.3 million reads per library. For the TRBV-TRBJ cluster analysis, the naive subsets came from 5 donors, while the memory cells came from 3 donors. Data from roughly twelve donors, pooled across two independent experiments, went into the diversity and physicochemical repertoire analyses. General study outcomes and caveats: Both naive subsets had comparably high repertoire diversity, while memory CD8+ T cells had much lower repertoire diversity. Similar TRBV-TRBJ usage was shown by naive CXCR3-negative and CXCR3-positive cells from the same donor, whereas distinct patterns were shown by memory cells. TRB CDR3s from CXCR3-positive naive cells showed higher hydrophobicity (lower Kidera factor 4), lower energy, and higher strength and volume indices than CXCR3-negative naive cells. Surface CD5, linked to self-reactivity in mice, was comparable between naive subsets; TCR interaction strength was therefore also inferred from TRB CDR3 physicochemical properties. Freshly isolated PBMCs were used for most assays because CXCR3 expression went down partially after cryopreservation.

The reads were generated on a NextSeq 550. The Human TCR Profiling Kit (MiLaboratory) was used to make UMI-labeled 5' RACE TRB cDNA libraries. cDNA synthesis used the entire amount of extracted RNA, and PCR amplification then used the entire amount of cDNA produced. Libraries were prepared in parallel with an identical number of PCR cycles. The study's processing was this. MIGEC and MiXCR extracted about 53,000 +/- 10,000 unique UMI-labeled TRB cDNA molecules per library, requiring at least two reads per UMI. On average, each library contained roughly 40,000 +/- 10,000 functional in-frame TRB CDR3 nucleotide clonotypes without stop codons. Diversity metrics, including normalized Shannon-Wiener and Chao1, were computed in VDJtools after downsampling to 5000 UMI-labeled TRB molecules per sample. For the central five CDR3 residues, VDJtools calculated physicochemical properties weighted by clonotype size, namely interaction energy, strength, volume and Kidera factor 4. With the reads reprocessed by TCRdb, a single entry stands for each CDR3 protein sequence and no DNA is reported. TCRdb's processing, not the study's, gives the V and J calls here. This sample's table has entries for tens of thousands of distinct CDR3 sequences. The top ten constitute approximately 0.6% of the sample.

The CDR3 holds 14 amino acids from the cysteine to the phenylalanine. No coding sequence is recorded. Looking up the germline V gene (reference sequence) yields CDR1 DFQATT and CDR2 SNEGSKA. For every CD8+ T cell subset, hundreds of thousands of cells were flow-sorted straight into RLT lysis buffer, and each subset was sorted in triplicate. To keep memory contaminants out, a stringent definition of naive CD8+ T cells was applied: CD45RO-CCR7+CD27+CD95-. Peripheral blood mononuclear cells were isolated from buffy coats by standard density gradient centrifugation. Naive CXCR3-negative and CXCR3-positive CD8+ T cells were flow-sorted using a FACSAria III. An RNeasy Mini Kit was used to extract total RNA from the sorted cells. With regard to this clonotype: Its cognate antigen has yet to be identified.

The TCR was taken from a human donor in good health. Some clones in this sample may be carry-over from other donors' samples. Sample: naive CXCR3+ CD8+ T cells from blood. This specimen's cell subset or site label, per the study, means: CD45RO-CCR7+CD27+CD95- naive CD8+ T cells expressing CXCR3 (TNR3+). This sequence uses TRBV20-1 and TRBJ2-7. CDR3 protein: CSARKTDGIYEQYF.